The rows below give T cell receptor beta chains drawn from one sample of a study of blood T cell repertoires in COVID-19. Only in-frame clones appear in the TCRdb table, and some are missing; sequencing was by immunoSEQ multiplex PCR. The sample yields approximately 270,000 clones, over 75% seen once. Material: peripheral blood. These receptors were collected from a woman in her seventies with acute or convalescent COVID-19. CDR3s include the opening cysteine and the closing phenylalanine or tryptophan. D genes are given only for firm matches. Clone size is stated in some rows and not others, as once, few, many or a class when expanded.

TRBJ2-1 - TRBD2 TRBV4-1 CASSRRTSGGNNEQFF TGCGCCAGCAGCCGCCGGACTAGCGGGGGGAACAATGAGCAGTTCTTC
TRBJ2-6 - TRBD1 TRBV24-1 CAITGGPGSGANVLTF TGTGCCATCACAGGGGGTCCAGGTTCTGGGGCCAACGTCCTGACTTTC
TRBJ2-7 - - TRBV4-1 CASSQDQDMGIYEQYF TGCGCCAGCAGCCAAGATCAGGACATGGGCATATACGAGCAGTACTTC
TRBJ2-2 - TRBD1 TRBV5-4 CASSTWTGRNTGELFF TGTGCCAGCAGCACCTGGACAGGCCGGAACACCGGGGAGCTGTTTTTT
TRBJ2-7 - - TRBV7-9 CASSLDSTYYEQYF TGTGCCAGCAGTTTGGACAGCACTTACTACGAGCAGTACTTC
TRBJ1-6 - TRBD1 TRBV28 CASISGQGANSPLHF TGTGCCAGCATCTCGGGACAGGGGGCCAATTCACCCCTCCACTTT
TRBJ1-2 few - TRBV5-1 CASSLSGNYGYTF TGCGCCAGCAGCTTGTCGGGGAACTATGGCTACACCTTC
TRBJ2-5 - - TRBV3-1/TRBV3-2 CASSQDQVRGETQYF TGTGCCAGCAGCCAAGATCAAGTTAGGGGGGAGACCCAGTACTTC
TRBJ1-2 - - TRBV5-1 CASSLAGGENYGYTF TGCGCCAGCAGCTTGGCCGGAGGTGAAAACTATGGCTACACCTTC
TRBJ1-1 few TRBD1 TRBV5-1 CASRLLQGPNTEAFF TGCGCCAGCAGACTGCTACAGGGGCCCAACACTGAAGCTTTCTTT